One and the same sample provided the 31 T cell receptor beta chains below, sequenced in a study of shared clonotypes between healthy human individuals. Repertoires were generated with immunoSEQ multiplex PCR, while TCRdb's copy carries only in-frame clones and drops some. The top ten hold about 26% of the sample, which has 110,000 or so clones, about 67% seen once. What was sequenced was memory CD8+ T cells sorted from blood. Noted subset: CD45RO+ cells pooled with CCR7-negative TemRA cells. The receptor set was obtained from a woman aged 25 to 39 in good health.

V and J are TRBV6-1 and TRBJ1-1, with D perhaps matching TRBD1 (6 bases). V was shortened by 7 bases and J by 1 base, with 10 bases between the two germline ends. From germline, CDR1 is MNHNS and CDR2 SASEGT. The CDR3 sequence is 13 residues long. CDR3 loop: CASKNRENTEAFF. The CDR3, as DNA: TGTGCCAGCAAAAACAGGGAGAACACTGAAGCTTTCTTT.

This clone was observed many times. The rearrangement joins TRBV19 to TRBJ2-5; tentatively, D is TRBD1 or TRBD2 (5 bases each). V lost 3 bases and J lost 5, with 13 bases in between. From germline, CDR1 is LNHDA and CDR2 SQIVND (reference sequence). The CDR3 has 14 amino acids. In DNA, the CDR3 is TGTGCCAGTAGTATCGGGACGGGCTGGGAGACCCAGTACTTC. Amino acid sequence: CASSIGTGWETQYF.

A word on this clone: The same CDR3 arises from other DNA sequences in this sample as well. The chain employs TRBV19 and TRBJ2-1; the D is unclear. V was clipped by 2 bases and J by 9 bases, with 11 bases between them. Germline lookup yields CDR1 LNHDA and CDR2 SQIVND (reference sequence). This CDR3 is 13 amino acids long. DNA for the CDR3: TGTGCCAGTAGTATATCCCTAGGCAGTGAGCAGTTCTTC. Protein: CASSISLGSEQFF.

This clone was detected once. The CDR3 nucleotides are TGTGCCAGCACCTCCCGGGACAGGGGGCTCAATGAGCAGTTCTTC. Translation gives CASTSRDRGLNEQFF. The chain uses TRBV7-6 and TRBJ2-1, with TRBD1 identical over 12 bases. Germline-derived CDR1 and CDR2 are SGHVS and FNYEAQ. J lost 6 bases, V lost 7 bases, and 7 bases had no gene match. The CDR3 totals 15 residues. Drawing the rest from reference TRBV7-6 and TRBJ2-1, the complete variable domain is GAGVSQSPRYKVTKRGQDVALRCDPISGHVSLYWYRQALGQGPEFLTYFNYEAQQDKSGLPNDRFSAERPEGSISTLTIQRTEQRDSAMYRCASTSRDRGLNEQFFGPGTRLTVL.

The V and J genes are TRBV2 and TRBJ1-1; D gene unclear. The CDR3 is made up of 18 amino acids. CDR1 and CDR2 from the germline V gene are SNHLY and FYNNEI. V dropped 6 bases and J dropped 3 bases, with 26 bases sitting between them. This chain's CDR3 is CASRKPGITYLRDTEAFF. CDR3 nucleotide sequence: TGTGCCAGCAGAAAACCCGGGATCACATACTTAAGGGACACTGAAGCTTTCTTT.

V is TRBV6-6 and J is TRBJ2-7; 11 nucleotides align to TRBD2. CDR3 length: 14 residues. The ends lost 6 bases at V and 7 bases at J; junction bases unmatched: 8. The germline V gene has CDR1 MNHNY and CDR2 SVGAGI (reference sequence). The CDR3 DNA reads TGTGCCAGCAGGCCACTAGCGGGAGTTGGGGAGCAGTACTTC. As protein: CASRPLAGVGEQYF.

The chain recombines TRBV28 with TRBJ1-5, with unresolved D. From germline, CDR1 is MDHEN and CDR2 SYDVKM. The length of the CDR3 is 15 residues. V was trimmed by 1 base and J by 7 bases, leaving 14 bases between them. CDR3 loop: CASSLLLGAHQPQHF. The CDR3 DNA is TGTGCCAGCAGTTTATTATTGGGTGCCCACCAGCCCCAGCATTTT.

The chain links TRBV5-6 to TRBJ1-2; D possibly corresponds to TRBD1 (5 bases). Germline V lookup: CDR1 SGHDT, CDR2 YYEEEE. Trimming removed 4 bases from V and 2 bases from J, with 9 bases in between. The CDR3 sequence is 13 residues long. The CDR3 sequence: CASSAWGNYGYTF. For the CDR3, the DNA is TGTGCCAGCAGCGCCTGGGGGAACTATGGCTACACCTTC.

The chain is built from TRBV28 and TRBJ1-5; D perhaps matches TRBD1 (5 bases). This CDR3 has 15 residues. Looked up from germline, CDR1 is MDHEN and CDR2 is SYDVKM. Trimming pared 6 bases from V and 6 bases from J, leaving 18 bases between. CDR3 region: CASRTLRGTPQPQHF. The CDR3 DNA reads TGTGCCAGCAGGACCCTCCGAGGGACTCCTCAGCCCCAGCATTTT.

The chain joins TRBV5-5 to TRBJ1-5, with a tentative D call TRBD1 (5 bases). Trimming left V 4 bases short and J 7 bases short, with 15 bases between. Germline-derived CDR1 and CDR2 are SGHKS and YYEKEE (reference sequence). The CDR3 contains 14 residues. CDR3 region: CASSPLGGRQPQHF. The CDR3 DNA is TGTGCCAGCAGCCCTCTGGGGGGGAGACAGCCCCAGCATTTT. Supplemented by reference TRBV5-5 and TRBJ1-5, the full variable domain reads DAGVTQSPTHLIKTRGQQVTLRCSPISGHKSVSWYQQVLGQGPQFIFQYYEKEERGRGNFPDRFSARQFPNYSSELNVNALLLGDSALYLCASSPLGGRQPQHFGDGTRLSIL.

The chain carries TRBV10-3 and TRBJ1-5, with D unclear. The CDR3 runs to 14 residues. Germline V gene sequence: CDR1 ENHRY, CDR2 SYGVKD. Trimming removed 3 bases from V and 2 bases from J, with 8 bases in between. CDR3 nucleotides: TGTGCCATCAGTGAAAAGGAATGCAATCAGCCCCAGCATTTT. This gives the protein CAISEKECNQPQHF.

CDR3 in DNA: TGTGCCAGCAGCGCGACTAGCGGGAGGGTATACGAGCAGTACTTC. Translated, it gives CASSATSGRVYEQYF. The rearrangement links TRBV9 to TRBJ2-7, with 14 bases aligning to TRBD2. The ends lost 3 bases at V and 4 bases at J; junction bases unmatched: 3. The V gene's germline CDR1 is SGDLS and CDR2 YYNGEE. CDR3 length equals 15 residues.

V gene TRBV28 combines with J gene TRBJ2-5; tentatively, D is TRBD1 or TRBD2 (6 bases each). The J call is in doubt because the DNA end fits TRBJ2-7 better. The CDR3 spans 15 residues. Germline V gene sequence: CDR1 MDHEN, CDR2 SYDVKM. The chain's CDR3 is CASSSRRGVTYEQYF. CDR3 DNA sequence: TGTGCCAGCAGTTCCAGGAGGGGGGTAACCTACGAGCAGTACTTC.

This clone was counted ten times or more. The chain is built from TRBV4-2 and TRBJ2-5; 13 bases are a match to TRBD2. The trim removed 0 bases at V and 11 bases at J, leaving 9 bases unmatched. The CDR3 sequence is 16 residues long. Germline-derived CDR1 and CDR2 are LGHNA and YNFKEQ. Here the CDR3 DNA reads TGTGCCAGCAGCCAAGATCAACTAGCGGGAGGGCGGGAGCAGTACTTC. Protein product: CASSQDQLAGGREQYF.

This chain joins TRBV7-1 and TRBJ2-7, with 11 bases identical to TRBD1. TRBV7-1 is an ORF, and what it does is uncertain. Trimming cost V 6 bases and J 5 bases; bases outside gene matches: 9. CDR3 length: 15 residues. This chain's CDR3 is CASRKDRGPQDEQYF. The CDR3 DNA follows: TGTGCCAGCAGGAAGGACAGGGGGCCGCAGGACGAGCAGTACTTC.

This clone was counted ten times or more. This sample includes further DNA sequences coding for the same CDR3. The V gene is TRBV4-2, the J gene TRBJ2-2; tentatively, D is TRBD2 (5 bases). Germline V gives CDR1 LGHNA, CDR2 YNFKEQ. V shed 1 base and J shed 4 bases, with 7 bases lying between them. The CDR3 extends over 14 amino acids. As DNA, the CDR3 is TGTGCCAGCAGCCAAGGGGAGACCACCGGGGAGCTGTTTTTT. Amino acid sequence: CASSQGETTGELFF.

This chain uses TRBV27 with TRBJ2-3; 7 bases map to TRBD1. V shed 1 base, J shed 4 bases, and the junction held 5 bases outside the gene matches. Germline V gene sequence: CDR1 MNHEY, CDR2 SMNVEV (reference sequence). CDR3 length: 15 amino acids. The CDR3 protein is CASSLLGGNADTQYF. Written as DNA, the CDR3 is TGTGCCAGCAGTTTATTAGGGGGCAACGCAGATACGCAGTATTTT.

This clone appeared a single time. The chain has TRBV27 and TRBJ2-2, with D possibly matching TRBD1 (5 bases). This CDR3 has 15 residues. Trimming took off 5 bases at V and 10 bases at J, with 20 bases between the two ends. Germline values: CDR1 MNHEY, CDR2 SMNVEV (reference sequence). The CDR3 sequence: CASSGAVGAPAELFF. The CDR3, as DNA: TGTGCCAGCAGTGGGGCGGTAGGGGCCCCAGCGGAGCTGTTTTTT.

This clone was seen many times. This sample also contains other DNA sequences that code for the same CDR3. This chain links TRBV28 with TRBJ1-5; D might be TRBD1 (6 bases). The CDR3 is made up of 15 amino acids. The ends were cut back, 5 bases at V and 1 base at J, with 12 bases in the middle. Germline CDR1 MDHEN, CDR2 SYDVKM. The CDR3 DNA reads as TGTGCCAGCAGTCCCAGGGGTCGGAGCAATCAGCCCCAGCATTTT. Its translation is CASSPRGRSNQPQHF.

V gene TRBV9 combines with J gene TRBJ2-2; possibly TRBD2 for D (7 bases). CDR1 and CDR2 from the germline V gene are SGDLS and YYNGEE. V was pared by 2 bases and J by 5 bases, with 16 bases between. There are 16 residues in the CDR3. CDR3: CASSVRGRGATGELFF. CDR3 nucleotides: TGTGCCAGCAGCGTGAGAGGACGGGGGGCGACCGGGGAGCTGTTTTTT. Filled out from reference TRBV9 and TRBJ2-2, the complete variable domain reads DSGVTQTPKHLITATGQRVTLRCSPRSGDLSVYWYQQSLDQGLQFLIQYYNGEERAKGNILERFSAQQFPDLHSELNLSSLELGDSALYFCASSVRGRGATGELFFGEGSRLTVL.

The gene calls are TRBV25-1 and TRBJ2-3; 7 positions match TRBD2. This CDR3 comprises 17 residues. The V and J ends lost 1 base and 6 bases, in that order; junction bases with no gene match: 13. Germline V CDR1 and CDR2: MGHDK, SYGVNS. For the CDR3, the DNA is TGTGCCAGCAGTGAATGGACACCGGGAGGAGTTGAGGATACGCAGTATTTT. This translates into CASSEWTPGGVEDTQYF.

In this sample, this clone turned up a few times. The chain joins TRBV6-5 to TRBJ2-7, with 10 bases lining up with TRBD1. The germline V gene encodes CDR1 MNHEY and CDR2 SVGAGI. Trimming removed 4 bases from V and 7 bases from J; junction bases left unmatched: 10. The CDR3 extends over 15 amino acids. CDR3 protein: CASSFTPDRGSEQYF. In DNA, the CDR3 is TGTGCCAGCAGTTTTACACCGGACAGGGGGAGTGAGCAGTACTTC.

CDR3 bases: TGTGCCAGCAGCCTCGGACTAGCGGGACCCGTACCACCAGATACGCAGTATTTT. Protein sequence: CASSLGLAGPVPPDTQYF. V gene TRBV11-2 combines with J gene TRBJ2-3; TRBD2 aligns across 12 bases. CDR3 size: 18 residues. Germline V lookup: CDR1 SGHAT, CDR2 FQNNGV. V was clipped by 5 bases and J by 4 bases; unmatched bases: 13.

The V and J genes are TRBV28 and TRBJ2-7, with a weak D call TRBD2 (5 bases). V lost 7 bases and J 7 bases, leaving 11 bases between the germline ends. This CDR3 is built from 11 residues. The germline gives CDR1 MDHEN, CDR2 SYDVKM. CDR3: CASKGVWEQYF. The CDR3 bases are TGTGCCAGCAAGGGAGTATGGGAGCAGTACTTC.

V and J are TRBV18 and TRBJ2-7; D gene unclear. This CDR3 has 13 residues. CDR1 and CDR2 (germline): KGHSH, LQKENI. With 4 bases removed from V and 8 bases from J, the gap between germline ends came to 15 bases. The CDR3 DNA sequence: TGTGCCAGCTCACGCGATATTACGGCCAAGCAGTACTTC. Amino acids: CASSRDITAKQYF.

Notes on this clone: A far larger clone is one base from this, pointing to a likely read error. The identical CDR3 is also encoded by other nucleotide sequences in the sample. The chain joins TRBV4-1 to TRBJ2-1; the D gene is possibly TRBD2 (5 bases). The CDR3 totals 15 residues. Germline assignment: CDR1 MGHRA and CDR2 YSYEKL. The V gene lost 0 bases and the J gene lost 3 bases, with 9 bases spanning the gap. The CDR3 reads CASSQEEASYNEQFF. DNA for the CDR3: TGCGCCAGCAGCCAAGAGGAGGCTAGCTACAATGAGCAGTTCTTC.

The chain is built from TRBV2 and TRBJ1-1; the D is unclear. The CDR3 sequence is 11 residues long. Trimming took off 3 bases at V and 11 bases at J, with 10 bases between the two ends. Germline-derived CDR1 and CDR2 are SNHLY and FYNNEI. The CDR3 region is CASSDSLRAFF. In DNA form, the CDR3 reads TGTGCCAGCAGTGATTCCCTCAGGGCTTTCTTT. Variable domain in full (rest from reference TRBV2 and TRBJ1-1): EPEVTQTPSHQVTQMGQEVILRCVPISNHLYFYWYRQILGQKVEFLVSFYNNEISEKSEIFDDQFSVERPDGSNFTLKIRSTKLEDSAMYFCASSDSLRAFFGQGTRLTVV.

V usage is TRBV27 and J usage is TRBJ1-5, with TRBD1 as a possible D gene (6 bases). The CDR3 runs 18 residues. The germline gives CDR1 MNHEY, CDR2 SMNVEV (reference sequence). The germline V and J ends were trimmed by 6 bases and 0 bases, with 21 bases remaining between them. Written as DNA, the CDR3 is TGTGCCAGCAGCCACCCGGACAGACCGAAATATAGCAATCAGCCCCAGCATTTT. Its translation is CASSHPDRPKYSNQPQHF.

This clone occurred many times. V is TRBV5-1 and J is TRBJ1-2, with D unclear. This CDR3 has 12 residues. Trimming stripped 2 bases from V and 8 bases from J, with 10 bases between. Looked up from germline, CDR1 is SGHRS and CDR2 is YFSETQ. In DNA form, the CDR3 reads TGCGCCAGCAGCTTTAATGAGGGCGGCTACACCTTC. Translating it yields CASSFNEGGYTF.

This clone has only one observation. The J gene is TRBJ1-1, the V gene TRBV11-2; unclear D gene. Trimming stripped 1 base from V and 3 bases from J, with 6 bases between. The CDR3 consists of 13 residues. The germline CDR1 and CDR2 sequences are SGHAT and FQNNGV. The chain's CDR3 is CASSLGVDTEAFF. The CDR3 DNA reads as TGTGCCAGCAGCTTAGGCGTGGACACTGAAGCTTTCTTT.

This clone was counted between two and nine times. The J gene is TRBJ1-1, the V gene TRBV30, with D maybe TRBD1 (6 bases). This CDR3 region has 15 residues. V lost 5 bases, J lost 4 bases, and 20 bases lay in between. The germline CDR1 and CDR2 sequences are GTSNPN and SVGIG (reference sequence). CDR3 protein: CAWSYNRAPPTEAFF. CDR3 DNA sequence: TGTGCCTGGTCATACAACAGGGCCCCCCCCACTGAAGCTTTCTTT.